Below, one T cell receptor (beta chain) is given with its context. Its matching antigen is unknown. The sample is drawn from a study of T cell responses to AZD1222 COVID-19 vaccine. Study-level background: Pooled in the analysis were second doses at about 4 or about 12 weeks. The study, taken as a whole, reports: CD4 TCRs linked to vaccination spanned spike, dominating at 160-218 and 743-854. Increases in Spike-specific TCR breadth and depth were seen after two AZD1222 doses. Baseline seropositives among AZD1222 recipients totaled only 5 to 7.

The data were produced by immunoSEQ multiplex PCR, yet TCRdb's version contains in-frame clones alone and is incomplete. The sample lists about 100,000 clones; more than 75% were seen once. The trim removed 5 bases at V and 6 bases at J, leaving 3 bases unmatched. The CDR3 spans 13 residues. Germline lookup yields CDR1 LNHDA and CDR2 SQIVND (reference sequence). This TCR came from an adult in good health. V usage is TRBV19 and J usage is TRBJ2-1, with 8 bases lining up with TRBD2. The sample was peripheral blood, taken on day 0 of AZD1222 vaccination. The CDR3 nucleotides are TGTGCCAGTAGTGATCTAGCGGGCAATGAGCAGTTCTTC. Its protein product is CASSDLAGNEQFF.